This TCR beta chain was recovered during a study of OX40 agonist ivuxolimab in advanced cancers. Germline V lookup: CDR1 SGHTA, CDR2 FQGNSA. V lost 5 bases, J lost 0 bases, and 10 bases lay in between. The CDR3 is 14 residues long. TCRdb keeps only in-frame clones here, not all; method: immunoSEQ multiplex PCR. The sample shows 55,000 to 85,000 clones, about 93% of them seen only once. The sequence came from an adult with an advanced solid tumor such as melanoma, head and neck, liver or kidney cancer. Sequencing was performed on CD4+ or CD8+ T cells sorted from blood, taken in a trial of the OX40 agonist ivuxolimab. The chain joins TRBV7-2 to TRBJ2-5; the D gene is possibly TRBD1 (6 bases). The CDR3 reads CASSPDRNQETQYF. CDR3 in DNA: TGTGCCAGCAGCCCTGACAGGAACCAAGAGACCCAGTACTTC.